These 20 T cell receptor beta chains came from one sample sequenced in a study of blood T cell repertoires in COVID-19. TCRdb's table, derived via immunoSEQ multiplex PCR, lists solely in-frame clones and lacks some. This sample yields 200,000 to 250,000 clones, of which around 85% are seen a single time; 1.3% belongs to the top ten. The sequenced sample consisted of PBMCs or T cells enriched from blood (not recorded which). The receptors originated from a woman between 40 and 50 years old with acute COVID-19.

The chain recombines TRBV4-3 with TRBJ1-5; D possibly corresponds to TRBD1 (6 bases). The CDR3 runs to 15 residues. The germline gives CDR1 LGHNA, CDR2 YSLEER. V lost 3 bases to trimming and J lost 5 bases, with 14 bases between them. This CDR3 is CASSQHRVGDQPQHF. CDR3 coding DNA: TGCGCCAGCAGCCAGCACAGGGTCGGGGATCAGCCCCAGCATTTT.

The rearrangement joins TRBV4-3 to TRBJ2-7, with D perhaps matching TRBD2 (6 bases). The CDR3 contains 15 residues. Germline V gene sequence: CDR1 LGHNA, CDR2 YSLEER. V lost 3 bases to trimming and J lost 7 bases, with 19 bases between them. CDR3 region: CASSQGDGEAEEQYF. The CDR3 nucleotides are TGCGCCAGCAGCCAGGGGGACGGGGAGGCCGAGGAGCAGTACTTC.

The J gene is TRBJ2-7, the V gene TRBV7-3; 7 nucleotides line up with TRBD2. The trim removed 2 bases at V and 5 bases at J, leaving 9 bases unmatched. This CDR3 region has 15 residues. Germline V lookup: CDR1 SGHTA, CDR2 FQGTGA. CDR3 DNA sequence: TGTGCCAGCAGCTTACGGCGGGGGAGGATCAACGAGCAGTACTTC. It translates to CASSLRRGRINEQYF.

DNA for the CDR3: TGTGCCAGCAGAAATAAAGGGGCGGGGGGCTACACCTTC. This encodes CASRNKGAGGYTF. J is TRBJ1-2 and V is TRBV27; tentative D call: TRBD1 (5 bases). The germline V and J ends were trimmed by 6 bases and 8 bases, with 16 bases remaining between them. CDR1 and CDR2 from the germline V gene are MNHEY and SMNVEV (reference sequence). The CDR3 length is 13 residues.

The V call is TRBV5-1, the J call TRBJ1-1; 9 positions match TRBD1. The CDR3 has 14 residues. Germline-derived CDR1 and CDR2 are SGHRS and YFSETQ. V dropped 4 bases and J dropped 7; count of bases not matched to a gene: 8. The chain's CDR3 is CASSKGQGRGEAFF. As DNA, the CDR3 is TGCGCCAGCAGCAAAGGACAGGGGAGGGGTGAAGCTTTCTTT.

V is TRBV10-1 and J is TRBJ2-1; 10 bases agree with TRBD2. The ends lost 0 bases at V and 6 bases at J; junction bases unmatched: 5. Germline loops: CDR1 WNHNN, CDR2 SYGVQD (reference sequence). CDR3 length equals 16 residues. The CDR3 DNA sequence: TGCGCCAGCAGTGAGTCAGCGGGGGGGAGTTTCAATGAGCAGTTCTTC. Amino acid sequence: CASSESAGGSFNEQFF.

The chain couples TRBV5-6 to TRBJ2-7; 8 nucleotides align to TRBD2. Germline loops: CDR1 SGHDT, CDR2 YYEEEE. The CDR3 consists of 16 residues. The V and J ends lost 4 bases and 2 bases, in that order; junction bases with no gene match: 11. The CDR3 protein is CASSPRLAGPTYEQYF. The CDR3 coding sequence is TGTGCCAGCAGCCCCCGGCTAGCGGGCCCGACCTACGAGCAGTACTTC.

The chain links TRBV7-2 to TRBJ2-1; a weak D match, TRBD2 (5 bases). The germline V and J ends were trimmed by 2 bases and 10 bases, with 15 bases remaining between them. The CDR3 spans 14 residues. From germline, CDR1 is SGHTA and CDR2 FQGNSA. The CDR3 nucleotides are TGTGCCAGCAGCTTACAGCGGCGTGCATCAGAGCAGTTCTTC. Translating it yields CASSLQRRASEQFF.

The genes are TRBV27 and TRBJ1-5; tentative D call: TRBD1 (6 bases). CDR3 length: 14 amino acids. V dropped 1 base and J dropped 7 bases, with 11 bases sitting between them. Germline CDR1 and CDR2: MNHEY and SMNVEV (reference sequence). CDR3 loop: CASSLYPGAQPQHF. The CDR3, as DNA: TGTGCCAGCAGTTTATACCCAGGGGCCCAGCCCCAGCATTTT.

The J gene is TRBJ1-1, the V gene TRBV6-5; 8 positions agree with TRBD1. Per the germline V gene, CDR1 is MNHEY and CDR2 is SVGAGI. This CDR3 contains 13 residues. The V and J ends lost 6 bases and 4 bases, in that order; junction bases with no gene match: 4. The CDR3 is CASRKDRVTEAFF. For the CDR3, the DNA is TGTGCCAGCAGAAAGGACAGGGTCACTGAAGCTTTCTTT.

The chain joins TRBV11-3 to TRBJ2-1; tentative D call: TRBD2 (6 bases). The CDR3 runs to 14 residues. Per the germline V gene, CDR1 is SGHNT and CDR2 is YENEEA. The V and J ends lost 3 bases and 7 bases respectively, with 13 bases between them. The CDR3 reads CASSLGGSRNEQFF. In DNA form, the CDR3 reads TGTGCCAGCAGCTTGGGGGGTTCGAGGAATGAGCAGTTCTTC.

The rearrangement joins TRBV6-2 or TRBV6-3 to TRBJ2-5; a possible D gene is TRBD2 (5 bases). V lost 5 bases and J lost 4, with 14 bases in between. Germline lookup yields CDR1 MNHEY and CDR2 SVGEGT. The CDR3 contains 14 residues. The CDR3 nucleotides read TGTGCCAGCAGTCACGATAGCGAGCGAGAGACCCAGTACTTC. Amino acids: CASSHDSERETQYF.

The chain combines TRBV4-1 with TRBJ2-1; 9 nucleotides agree with TRBD2. The CDR3 covers 16 residues. V shed 1 base and J 4 bases; nucleotides not matched to a gene: 5. In germline, CDR1 is MGHRA, CDR2 YSYEKL. The CDR3 DNA follows: TGCGCCAGCAGCCAAGTGGGGCTAGCGGGATACAATGAGCAGTTCTTC. Amino acids: CASSQVGLAGYNEQFF.

V and J are TRBV5-1 and TRBJ2-5; 8 bases fit TRBD2. CDR1 is SGHRS, CDR2 YFSETQ, per germline. J lost 7 bases, V lost 0 bases, and 14 bases had no gene match. The CDR3 extends over 17 amino acids. CDR3 residues: CASSLAGVAGLLSTQYF. The CDR3 coding sequence is TGCGCCAGCAGCTTGGCCGGGGTAGCGGGACTTCTCTCGACCCAGTACTTC.

The chain uses TRBV19 and TRBJ1-2; D unclear. Germline loops: CDR1 LNHDA, CDR2 SQIVND (reference sequence). This CDR3 has 14 residues. V lost 4 bases and J lost 2, with 11 bases in between. The CDR3 is CASSNAPGNYGYTF. CDR3 sequence (DNA): TGTGCCAGTAGTAACGCCCCGGGGAACTATGGCTACACCTTC.

The chain employs TRBV9 and TRBJ2-1, with 8 bases that match TRBD1. This CDR3 comprises 16 residues. With V trimmed by 4 bases and J by 4 bases, 10 bases remained unmatched. Germline V gives CDR1 SGDLS, CDR2 YYNGEE. In DNA, the CDR3 is TGTGCCAGCAGCTCCTCCCCCGGGACAGGTTACAATGAGCAGTTCTTC. Translating gives CASSSSPGTGYNEQFF.

This chain joins TRBV18 and TRBJ1-1; 7 nucleotides line up with TRBD1. The V segment lost 2 bases and the J segment 0 bases; nucleotides outside the gene matches: 12. In germline, CDR1 is KGHSH, CDR2 LQKENI. This CDR3 spans 18 amino acids. In nucleotides, the CDR3 is TGTGCCAGCTCACCATGGAGGGGGCTGAAAGATTTGAACACTGAAGCTTTCTTT. Translating it yields CASSPWRGLKDLNTEAFF.

The chain combines TRBV7-9 with TRBJ2-7; 10 bases are shared with TRBD2. The V gene end was trimmed by 5 bases and the J gene end by 5 bases; junction bases not matched to a gene: 9. CDR3 size: 15 residues. Germline values: CDR1 SEHNR, CDR2 FQNEAQ (reference sequence). The CDR3 bases are TGTGCCAGCAGCCTTGGGTACGGGACTAGCGACGAGCAGTACTTC. Its translation: CASSLGYGTSDEQYF.

This clone was detected only a few times. Here the CDR3 reads CASMFRGSDDTQYF. CDR3 DNA sequence: TGCGCCAGCATGTTCCGCGGGTCCGACGATACGCAGTATTTT. V and J are TRBV5-1 and TRBJ2-3; D is perhaps TRBD2 (5 bases). Germline V gives CDR1 SGHRS, CDR2 YFSETQ. The germline V and J ends were trimmed by 6 bases and 6 bases, with 17 bases remaining between them. CDR3 length: 14 residues.

The V call is TRBV6-5, the J call TRBJ1-5, with D possibly being TRBD1 (6 bases). Germline assignment: CDR1 MNHEY and CDR2 SVGAGI. The CDR3 runs to 14 residues. The V end lost 5 bases, the J end lost 4 bases, and 12 bases lay between the germline ends. In DNA, the CDR3 is TGTGCCAGCAGTATCCTCCAGGGGAATCAGCCCCAGCATTTT. Translation: CASSILQGNQPQHF.